The source of this TCR beta chain is a study of early T cells in non-severe SARS-CoV-2 infection. Study context: The chains were unpaired, and the sequenced material was bulk RNA from unsorted whole blood. Study findings and constraints: There was a bias toward anti-spike CD8 responses in VDJdb matching, which missed private and CD4 specificities.

A note on this clonotype: Its specificity is unknown.

The CDR3 covers 15 residues. Germline assignment: CDR1 LGHDT and CDR2 YNNKEL (reference sequence). The V segment lost 1 base and the J segment 6 bases; nucleotides outside the gene matches: 5. As part of library construction, unique molecular identifiers were attached to individual cDNA molecules. TCRdb independently ran MiXCR on the 5' RACE reads; one entry per CDR3 protein. The table shows around 86,000 distinct CDR3 sequences, with roughly 14% occurring only once. The TCR originated in an adult who was a healthcare worker with PCR-confirmed SARS-CoV-2 infection or an uninfected control (not recorded which). The sample was whole blood. The chain has TRBV3-1 and TRBJ1-1; 10 bases are shared with TRBD1. CDR3 sequence (DNA): TGTGCCAGCAGCCAAGTCGGACAGGGGGGATCTGAAGCTTTCTTT. Its protein is CASSQVGQGGSEAFF.